The table lists the clone carrying this T cell receptor (beta chain) with a few counts. This specimen belongs to a study of T-cell reconstitution after alpha-beta-depleted transplantation in children. Unique molecular identifiers were used to barcode this TCRbeta library. Each CDR3 protein is one row after TCRdb ran MiXCR on the PCR reads. This sample carries about a million distinct CDR3 sequences, about 29% of them seen once, and the ten largest clones take approximately 30%. The source of this sequence is a boy younger than two who had a stem cell transplant for SCID, so the T cells may come from the graft donor. Sequenced material: PBMCs, mostly from graft donor cells, taken 360 days after TCRalphabeta/CD19-depleted stem cell transplant.

The DNA of the CDR3 is TGCAGCGTTGCGTCGGTAAGGGGGACCTACGAGCAGTACTTC. Amino acids: CSVASVRGTYEQYF. The genes are TRBV29-1 and TRBJ2-7; weak D call: TRBD1 (6 bases). The CDR3 has 14 residues. Germline CDR1 and CDR2: SQVTM and ANQGSEA. V gave up 4 bases and J gave up 2 bases, with 15 bases separating them.